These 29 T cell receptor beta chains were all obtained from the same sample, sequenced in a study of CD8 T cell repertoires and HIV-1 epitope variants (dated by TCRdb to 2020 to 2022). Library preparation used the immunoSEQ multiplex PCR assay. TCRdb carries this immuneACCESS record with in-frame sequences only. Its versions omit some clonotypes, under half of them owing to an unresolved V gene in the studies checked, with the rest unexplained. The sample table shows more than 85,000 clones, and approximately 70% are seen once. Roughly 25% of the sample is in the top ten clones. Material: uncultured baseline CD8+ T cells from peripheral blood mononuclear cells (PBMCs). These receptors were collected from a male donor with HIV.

The CDR3 region has the DNA TGTGCCAGCAGCTCTTTGGAGAGGTTATGGACTGAAGCTTTCTTT. Translation gives CASSSLERLWTEAFF. The V call is TRBV7-9, the J call TRBJ1-1; D unresolved. V was clipped by 4 bases and J by 5 bases, with 17 bases between them. The length of the CDR3 is 15 residues. The germline V gene has CDR1 SEHNR and CDR2 FQNEAQ (reference sequence).

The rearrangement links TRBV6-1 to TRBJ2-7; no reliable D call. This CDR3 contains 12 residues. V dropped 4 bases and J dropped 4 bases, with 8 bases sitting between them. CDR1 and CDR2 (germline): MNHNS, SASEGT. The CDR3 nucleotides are TGTGCCAGCAGTGCTAACGGGTACGAGCAGTACTTC. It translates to CASSANGYEQYF.

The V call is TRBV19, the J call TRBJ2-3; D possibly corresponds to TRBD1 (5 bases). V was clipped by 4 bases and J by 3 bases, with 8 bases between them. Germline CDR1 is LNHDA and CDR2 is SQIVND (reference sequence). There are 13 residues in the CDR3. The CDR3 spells CASSSRVTDTQYF. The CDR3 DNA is TGTGCCAGTAGTAGCAGGGTGACAGATACGCAGTATTTT.

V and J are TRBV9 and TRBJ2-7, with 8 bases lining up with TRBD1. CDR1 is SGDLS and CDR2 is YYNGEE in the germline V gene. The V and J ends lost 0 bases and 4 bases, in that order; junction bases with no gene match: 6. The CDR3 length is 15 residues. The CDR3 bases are TGTGCCAGCAGCGTAGGGTGGACAGGGATATACGAGCAGTACTTC. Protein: CASSVGWTGIYEQYF. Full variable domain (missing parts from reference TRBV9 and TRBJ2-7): DSGVTQTPKHLITATGQRVTLRCSPRSGDLSVYWYQQSLDQGLQFLIQYYNGEERAKGNILERFSAQQFPDLHSELNLSSLELGDSALYFCASSVGWTGIYEQYFGPGTRLTVT.

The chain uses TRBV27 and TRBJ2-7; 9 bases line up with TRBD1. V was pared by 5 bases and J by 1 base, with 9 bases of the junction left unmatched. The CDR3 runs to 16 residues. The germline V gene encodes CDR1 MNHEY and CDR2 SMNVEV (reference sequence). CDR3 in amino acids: CASSRNPGQGSYEQYF. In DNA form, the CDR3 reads TGTGCCAGCAGTCGCAATCCCGGACAGGGGTCCTACGAGCAGTACTTC.

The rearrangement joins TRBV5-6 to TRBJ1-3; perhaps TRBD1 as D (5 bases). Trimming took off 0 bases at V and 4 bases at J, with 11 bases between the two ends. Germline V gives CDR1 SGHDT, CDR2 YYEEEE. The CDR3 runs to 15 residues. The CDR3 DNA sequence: TGTGCCAGCAGCTTGGGACAGAGCGAAGGAAACACCATATATTTT. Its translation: CASSLGQSEGNTIYF.

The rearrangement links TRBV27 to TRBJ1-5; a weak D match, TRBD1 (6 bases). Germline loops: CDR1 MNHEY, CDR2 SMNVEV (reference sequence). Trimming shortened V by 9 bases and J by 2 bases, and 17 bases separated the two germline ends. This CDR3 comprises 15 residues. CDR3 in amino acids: CASRTGNSGNQPQHF. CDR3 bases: TGTGCCAGTCGTACAGGGAATAGTGGCAATCAGCCCCAGCATTTT.

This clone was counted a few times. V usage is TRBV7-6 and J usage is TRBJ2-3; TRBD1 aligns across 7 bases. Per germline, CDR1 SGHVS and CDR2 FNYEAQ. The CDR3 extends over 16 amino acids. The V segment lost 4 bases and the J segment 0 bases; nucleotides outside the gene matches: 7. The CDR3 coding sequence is TGTGCCAGCAGCTCGAGACAGGGATCTAGCACAGATACGCAGTATTTT. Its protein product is CASSSRQGSSTDTQYF.

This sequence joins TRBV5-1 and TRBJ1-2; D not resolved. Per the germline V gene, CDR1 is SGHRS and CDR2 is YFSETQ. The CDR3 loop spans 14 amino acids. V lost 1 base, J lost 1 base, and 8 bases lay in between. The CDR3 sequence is CASSLLQSNYGYTF. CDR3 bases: TGCGCCAGCAGCTTGCTCCAGAGTAACTATGGCTACACCTTC.

CDR3 coding DNA: TGTGCCAGCACCGAGGTGGGGGGCGCAATCTACGAGCAGTACTTC. It encodes CASTEVGGAIYEQYF. V gene TRBV28 combines with J gene TRBJ2-7; D tentatively fits TRBD1 or TRBD2 (6 bases each). This CDR3 has 15 amino acids. Between the trimmed V and J ends, which lost 7 bases and 3 bases, there was a span of 19 bases. Germline CDR1 reads MDHEN; CDR2 reads SYDVKM.

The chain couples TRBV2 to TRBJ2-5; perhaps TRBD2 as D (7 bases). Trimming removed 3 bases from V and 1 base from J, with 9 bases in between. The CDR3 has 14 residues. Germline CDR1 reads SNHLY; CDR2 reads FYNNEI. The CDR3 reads CASSDAGAQETQYF. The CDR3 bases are TGTGCCAGCAGTGATGCGGGGGCCCAAGAGACCCAGTACTTC.

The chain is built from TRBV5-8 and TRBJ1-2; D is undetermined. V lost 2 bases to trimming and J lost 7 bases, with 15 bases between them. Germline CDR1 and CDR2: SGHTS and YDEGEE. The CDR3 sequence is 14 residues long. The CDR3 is CASSLRPVLGGYTF. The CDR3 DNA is TGTGCCAGCAGCTTACGACCGGTTTTGGGTGGCTACACCTTC.

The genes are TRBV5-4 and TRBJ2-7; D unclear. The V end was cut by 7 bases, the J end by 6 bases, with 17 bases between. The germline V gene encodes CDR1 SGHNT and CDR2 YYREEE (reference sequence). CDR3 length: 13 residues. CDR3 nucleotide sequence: TGTGCCAGCGGAACCTACACCGCCCCCGAGCAGTACTTC. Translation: CASGTYTAPEQYF.

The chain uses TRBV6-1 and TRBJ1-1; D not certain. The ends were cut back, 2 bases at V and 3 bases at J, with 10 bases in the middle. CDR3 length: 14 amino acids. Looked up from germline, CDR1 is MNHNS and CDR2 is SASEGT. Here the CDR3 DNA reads TGTGCCAGCAGTGAACCTGCGGCAGACACTGAAGCTTTCTTT. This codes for CASSEPAADTEAFF.

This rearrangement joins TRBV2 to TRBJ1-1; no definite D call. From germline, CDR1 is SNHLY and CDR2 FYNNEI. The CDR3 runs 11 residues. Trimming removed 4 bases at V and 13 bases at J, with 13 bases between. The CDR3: CASSGEQSRFF. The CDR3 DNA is TGTGCCAGCAGTGGAGAGCAGAGTCGTTTCTTT.

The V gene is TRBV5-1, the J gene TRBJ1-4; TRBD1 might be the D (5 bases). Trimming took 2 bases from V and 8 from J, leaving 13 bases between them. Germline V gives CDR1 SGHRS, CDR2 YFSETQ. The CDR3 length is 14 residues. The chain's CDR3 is CASSFEGTAEKLFF. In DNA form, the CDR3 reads TGCGCCAGCAGCTTTGAAGGGACCGCGGAAAAACTGTTTTTT.

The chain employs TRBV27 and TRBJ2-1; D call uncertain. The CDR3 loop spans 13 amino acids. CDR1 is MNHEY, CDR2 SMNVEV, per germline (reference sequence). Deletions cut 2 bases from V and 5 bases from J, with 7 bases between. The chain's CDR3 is CASSLNQNNEQFF. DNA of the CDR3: TGTGCCAGCAGTTTAAACCAAAACAATGAGCAGTTCTTC.

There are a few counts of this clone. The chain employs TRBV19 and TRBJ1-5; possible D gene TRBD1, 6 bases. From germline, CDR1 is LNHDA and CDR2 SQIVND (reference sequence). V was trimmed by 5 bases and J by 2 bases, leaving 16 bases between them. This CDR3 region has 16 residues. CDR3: CASSSRGPRGNQPQHF. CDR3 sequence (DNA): TGTGCCAGTAGTTCCCGGGGGCCGAGGGGCAATCAGCCCCAGCATTTT.

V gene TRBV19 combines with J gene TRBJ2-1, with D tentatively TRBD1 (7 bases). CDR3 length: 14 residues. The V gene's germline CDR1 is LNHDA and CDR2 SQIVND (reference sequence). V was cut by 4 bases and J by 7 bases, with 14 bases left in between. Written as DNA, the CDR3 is TGTGCCAGTAGTAGGGAGACAGGGAGGAATGAGCAGTTCTTC. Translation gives CASSRETGRNEQFF.

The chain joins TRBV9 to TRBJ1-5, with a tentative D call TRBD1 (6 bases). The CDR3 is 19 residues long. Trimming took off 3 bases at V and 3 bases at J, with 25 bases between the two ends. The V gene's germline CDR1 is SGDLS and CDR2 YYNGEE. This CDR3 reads CASSASRGDGRDNNQPQHF. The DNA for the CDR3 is TGTGCCAGCAGCGCCAGCCGGGGGGACGGCCGGGACAACAATCAGCCCCAGCATTTT.

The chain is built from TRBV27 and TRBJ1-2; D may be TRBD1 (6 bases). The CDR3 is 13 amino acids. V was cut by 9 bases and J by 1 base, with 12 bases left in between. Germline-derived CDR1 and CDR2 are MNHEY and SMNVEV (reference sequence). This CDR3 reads CASRGGHNYGYTF. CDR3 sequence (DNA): TGTGCCAGTAGGGGGGGCCATAACTATGGCTACACCTTC.

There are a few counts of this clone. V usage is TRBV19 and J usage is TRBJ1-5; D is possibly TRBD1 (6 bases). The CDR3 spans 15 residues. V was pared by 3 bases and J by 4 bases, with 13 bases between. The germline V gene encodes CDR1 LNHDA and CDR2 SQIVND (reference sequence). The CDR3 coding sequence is TGTGCCAGTAGTATGGGGGTGGGGGCAAATCAGCCCCAGCATTTT. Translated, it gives CASSMGVGANQPQHF.

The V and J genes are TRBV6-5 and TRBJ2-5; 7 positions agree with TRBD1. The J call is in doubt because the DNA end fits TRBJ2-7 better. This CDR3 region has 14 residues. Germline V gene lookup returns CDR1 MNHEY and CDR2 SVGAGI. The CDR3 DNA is TGTGCCAGCAGTTACCGGACAGGCTCCTACGAGCAGTACTTC. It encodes CASSYRTGSYEQYF.

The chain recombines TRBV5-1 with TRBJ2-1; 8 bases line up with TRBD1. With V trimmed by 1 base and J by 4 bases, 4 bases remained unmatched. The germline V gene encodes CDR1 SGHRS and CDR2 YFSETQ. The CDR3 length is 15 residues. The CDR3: CASSLTDREYNEQFF. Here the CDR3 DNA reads TGCGCCAGCAGCTTGACGGACAGGGAATACAATGAGCAGTTCTTC. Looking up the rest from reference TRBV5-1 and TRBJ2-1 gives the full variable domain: KAGVTQTPRYLIKTRGQQVTLSCSPISGHRSVSWYQQTPGQGLQFLFEYFSETQRNKGNFPGRFSGRQFSNSRSEMNVSTLELGDSALYLCASSLTDREYNEQFFGPGTRLTVL.

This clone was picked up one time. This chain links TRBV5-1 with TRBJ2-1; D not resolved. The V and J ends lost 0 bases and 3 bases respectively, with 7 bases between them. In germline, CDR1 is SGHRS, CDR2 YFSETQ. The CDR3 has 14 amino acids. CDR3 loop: CASSLGGLYNEQFF. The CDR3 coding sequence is TGCGCCAGCAGCTTGGGGGGTCTCTACAATGAGCAGTTCTTC.

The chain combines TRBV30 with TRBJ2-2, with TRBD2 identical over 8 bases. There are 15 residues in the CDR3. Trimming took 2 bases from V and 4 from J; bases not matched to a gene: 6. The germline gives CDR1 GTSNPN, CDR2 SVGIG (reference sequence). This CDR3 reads CAWSLGLGTTGELFF. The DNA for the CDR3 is TGTGCCTGGAGTTTGGGACTAGGTACCACCGGGGAGCTGTTTTTT.

In DNA, the CDR3 is TGCGCCAGCAGCTTGGCCGAGGTGGGCGAGCAGTACTTC. Its translation: CASSLAEVGEQYF. The chain is built from TRBV5-1 and TRBJ2-7, with no clear D. The CDR3 loop spans 13 amino acids. V shed 0 bases and J shed 6 bases, with 10 bases lying between them. Per germline, CDR1 SGHRS and CDR2 YFSETQ.

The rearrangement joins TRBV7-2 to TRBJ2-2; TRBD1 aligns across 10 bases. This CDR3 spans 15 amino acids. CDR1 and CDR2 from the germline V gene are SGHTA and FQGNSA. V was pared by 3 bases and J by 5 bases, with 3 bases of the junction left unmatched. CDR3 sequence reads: CASSLGQGSTGELFF. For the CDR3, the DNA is TGTGCCAGCAGCTTGGGACAGGGGTCGACCGGGGAGCTGTTTTTT.

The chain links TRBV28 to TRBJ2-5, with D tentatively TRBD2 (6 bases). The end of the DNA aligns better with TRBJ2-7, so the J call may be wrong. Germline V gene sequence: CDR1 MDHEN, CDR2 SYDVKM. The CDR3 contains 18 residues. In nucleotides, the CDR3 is TGTGCCAGCAGTTTAGGAGGGATGGAAGGCTACACCCACTACGAGCAGTACTTC. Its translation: CASSLGGMEGYTHYEQYF.